The sample holds one count of the clone carrying this T cell receptor (beta chain). This sample is part of a study of blood T cell repertoires in COVID-19. Looking at the study overall: COVID-19 samples collected from the United States, Italy and Spain covered acute and convalescent phases.

How the authors handled the data: From reference gene primer amplification, estimates of nucleated cell counts were derived. Repertoires were generated with immunoSEQ multiplex PCR, while TCRdb's copy carries only in-frame clones and drops some. V and J calls and clone size are as listed in that table; D and trimming were resolved from the DNA. The sample carries 30,000 to 35,000 clones, 90% recorded once. Trimming at V came to 3 bases and at J to 4 bases, leaving 22 bases not matched to a gene. Germline loops: CDR1 SGHRS, CDR2 YFSETQ. This CDR3 comprises 20 residues. This clonotype was sampled from a human donor in a cohort sampled during active COVID-19. The gene calls are TRBV5-1 and TRBJ2-1; TRBD1 aligns across 7 bases. Sequencing was carried out using peripheral blood. The chain's CDR3 is CASSSRGQPRISWGYNEQFF. CDR3 bases: TGCGCCAGCAGCTCGAGGGGGCAGCCCAGGATCTCATGGGGATACAATGAGCAGTTCTTC.